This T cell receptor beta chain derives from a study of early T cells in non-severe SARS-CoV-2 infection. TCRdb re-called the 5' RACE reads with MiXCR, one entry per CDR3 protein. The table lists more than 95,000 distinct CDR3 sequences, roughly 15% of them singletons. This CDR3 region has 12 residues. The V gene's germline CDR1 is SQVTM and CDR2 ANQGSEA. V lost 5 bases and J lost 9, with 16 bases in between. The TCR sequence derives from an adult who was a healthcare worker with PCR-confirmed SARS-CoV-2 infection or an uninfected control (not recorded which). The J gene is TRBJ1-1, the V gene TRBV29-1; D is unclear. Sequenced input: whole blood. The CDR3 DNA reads TGCAGCGTTAATTGGATCAGTGAGCAAGCTTTCTTT. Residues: CSVNWISEQAFF. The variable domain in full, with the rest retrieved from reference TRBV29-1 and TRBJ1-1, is SAVISQKPSRDICQRGTSLTIQCQVDSQVTMMFWYRQQPGQSLTLIATANQGSEATYESGFVIDKFPISRPNLTFSTLTVSNMSPEDSSIYLCSVNWISEQAFFGQGTRLTVV.